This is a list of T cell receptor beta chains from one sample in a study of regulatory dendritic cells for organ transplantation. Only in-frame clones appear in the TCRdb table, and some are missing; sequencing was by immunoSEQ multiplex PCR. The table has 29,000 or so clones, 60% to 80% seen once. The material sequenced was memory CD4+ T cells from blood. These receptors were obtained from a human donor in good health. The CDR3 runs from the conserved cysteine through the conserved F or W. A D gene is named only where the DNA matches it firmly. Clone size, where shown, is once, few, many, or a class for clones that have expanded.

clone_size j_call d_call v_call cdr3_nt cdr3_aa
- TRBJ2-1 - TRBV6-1 TGTGCCAGCAGTGGGCAGGGCTGGGATGAGCAGTTCTTC CASSGQGWDEQFF
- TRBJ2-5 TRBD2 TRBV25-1 TGTGCCAGCAGCGAGGGACTAGCGGAGGGGGGAGCAGAGACCCAGTACTTC CASSEGLAEGGAETQYF
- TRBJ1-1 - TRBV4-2 TGTGCCAGCAGCCAAGACAGGACCGCTAAGCCTGAAGCTTTCTTT CASSQDRTAKPEAFF
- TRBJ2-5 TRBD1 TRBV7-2 TGTGCCAGCAGTTTTGCGACAGGGCTGGGGGAGACCCAGTACTTC CASSFATGLGETQYF
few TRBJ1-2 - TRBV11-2 TGTGCCAGCAGCTTAGTAACTCAGGGTGGTGGCTACACCTTC CASSLVTQGGGYTF
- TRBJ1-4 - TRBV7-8 TGTGCCAGCAGCTTAGGCCGTAATGAAAAACTGTTTTTT CASSLGRNEKLFF
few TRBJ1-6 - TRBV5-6 TGTGCCAGCAGCTTGGGTCCTAATTCACCCCTCCACTTT CASSLGPNSPLHF
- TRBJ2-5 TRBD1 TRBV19 TGTGCCAGTAGTATTGGGACAGGACGGCGAGAGACCCAGTACTTC CASSIGTGRRETQYF
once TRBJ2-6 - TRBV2 TGTGCCAGCAGAGCACAGGAATCTGGGGCCAACGTCCTGACTTTC CASRAQESGANVLTF
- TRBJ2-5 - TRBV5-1 TGCGCCAGCAGCCGTCAAGAGACCCAGTACTTC CASSRQETQYF
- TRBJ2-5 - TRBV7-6 TGTGCCAGCAGCTTGGGCAGACAAGAGACCCAGTACTTC CASSLGRQETQYF
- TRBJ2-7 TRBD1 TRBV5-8 TGTGCCAGCAGCTTGGGACAGGGGGCCTACGAGCAGTACTTC CASSLGQGAYEQYF
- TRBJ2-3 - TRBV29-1 TGCAGCGTCCAGGAGGGCACCCGCACAGATACGCAGTATTTT CSVQEGTRTDTQYF
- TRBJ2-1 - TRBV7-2 TGTGCCAGCAGCCCCCGACGAGCATACAATGAGCAGTTCTTC CASSPRRAYNEQFF
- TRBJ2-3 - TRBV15 TGTGCCACCAGCAGAGCCCAGGGGACACCGGGCCCAGATACGCAGTATTTT CATSRAQGTPGPDTQYF